This T cell receptor beta chain was identified during a study of metastatic and nonmetastatic thyroid tumors. Study-wide findings and caveats: Significantly greater TCR beta diversity was reportedly found in malignant thyroid tumors than in benign nodules (in blood and tumor).

TCRdb re-called the PCR reads via MiXCR. This table holds approximately 31,000 clones, just under 30% found once. Trimming took off 0 bases at V and 4 bases at J, with 10 bases between the two ends. The CDR3 runs to 14 residues. Turning to this clone: Its specificity is not known.

Thyroid surgery was performed in patients who had received no treatment beforehand. Material: blood. The receptor's source is a female donor with papillary thyroid cancer or a benign thyroid nodule (not recorded which). Some clones in this sample may be carry-over from other donors' samples. This chain uses TRBV12-3 or TRBV12-4 with TRBJ2-7; D not resolved. CDR3 region: CASSLAGNGYEQYF. The CDR3 DNA reads as TGTGCCAGCAGTTTAGCGGGTAACGGGTACGAGCAGTACTTC.